The 4 T cell receptor beta chains presented below share a single source sample, sequenced in a study of PD-1 blockade in classical Hodgkin lymphoma. Sequenced by immunoSEQ multiplex PCR; TCRdb stores in-frame clones only, minus some. Of tens of thousands of clones detected, about 89% appear once; the ten largest clones hold around 6.5%. The time point denotes: cycle 4 day 1 (C4D1), after more than five weeks of nivolumab. Relapses following autologous stem cell transplantation were seen in all patients, with brentuximab vedotin exposure varying. Sequenced here: peripheral blood mononuclear cells (PBMCs), sampled before the fourth cycle of nivolumab. The receptors here all came from a human donor with classical Hodgkin lymphoma.

The CDR3 nucleotides are TGTGCCAGCAGTGAAGAACCAGGGGCCGGGTATGGCTACACCTTC. This codes for CASSEEPGAGYGYTF. This chain links TRBV6-1 with TRBJ1-2, with D maybe TRBD1 (6 bases). The CDR3 is 15 residues long. With 1 base removed from V and 5 bases from J, the gap between germline ends came to 14 bases. Germline V CDR1 and CDR2: MNHNS, SASEGT.

The chain links TRBV11-3 to TRBJ2-7, with D perhaps matching TRBD2 (6 bases). Trimming removed 3 bases at V and 3 bases at J, with 18 bases between. This CDR3 comprises 16 residues. The germline V gene has CDR1 SGHNT and CDR2 YENEEA. The chain's CDR3 is CASSLLNRDWYYEQYF. The CDR3 region has the DNA TGTGCCAGCAGCTTGTTAAACCGGGACTGGTACTACGAGCAGTACTTC.

The chain links TRBV2 to TRBJ2-7; TRBD1 aligns across 9 bases. The germline gives CDR1 SNHLY, CDR2 FYNNEI. The CDR3 extends over 14 amino acids. V lost 6 bases, J lost 3 bases, and 6 bases stayed unmatched. The CDR3 DNA sequence: TGTGCCAGCAGCCTAGGACAGGGGATCTACGAGCAGTACTTC. Encoded protein: CASSLGQGIYEQYF.

V is TRBV18 and J is TRBJ2-3; 8 bases line up with TRBD2. Germline trimming cut 0 bases from V and 2 bases from J; bases unmatched to any gene: 13. Germline V CDR1 and CDR2: KGHSH, LQKENI. The CDR3 has 19 amino acids. The chain's CDR3 is CASSPPVSSGWYLTDTQYF. The CDR3 DNA is TGTGCCAGCTCACCACCGGTGTCTAGCGGGTGGTACCTCACAGATACGCAGTATTTT.